What follows are 27 T cell receptor beta chains derived from one specimen sequenced in a study of blood T cell repertoires in COVID-19. The table came from immunoSEQ multiplex PCR; TCRdb's copy has only in-frame clones and leaves some out. Altogether roughly 200,000 clones are present, 94% being singletons, with the ten largest covering roughly 0.7%. The material sequenced was peripheral blood. These receptors all come from a man aged 25-40 years with COVID-19, enrolled during active disease.

This chain links TRBV12-3 or TRBV12-4 with TRBJ1-2; TRBD1 matches at 7 bases. V was pared by 3 bases and J by 7 bases, with 5 bases of the junction left unmatched. CDR3 length: 13 residues. The CDR3 DNA reads as TGTGCCAGCAGTTTTGACAGGGTTGGTGGCTACACCTTC. Its protein is CASSFDRVGGYTF.

V is TRBV2 and J is TRBJ1-1; 9 bases are a match to TRBD1. Germline CDR1 SNHLY, CDR2 FYNNEI. The ends lost 6 bases at V and 5 bases at J; junction bases unmatched: 4. This CDR3 is 13 amino acids long. The DNA for the CDR3 is TGTGCCAGCAGGAGACAGGGGGAAACTGAAGCTTTCTTT. As protein: CASRRQGETEAFF.

The J gene is TRBJ1-6, the V gene TRBV12-5, with 7 nucleotides matching TRBD1. Trimming cost V 6 bases and J 5 bases; bases outside gene matches: 7. The CDR3 has 15 amino acids. Per the germline V gene, CDR1 is LGHNT and CDR2 is FRNRAP. CDR3 nucleotide sequence: TGTGCTAGTGGGAACCGGGACAGAGATAATTCACCCCTCCACTTT. Amino acid sequence: CASGNRDRDNSPLHF.

This chain connects TRBV15 to TRBJ1-1; D unresolved. This CDR3 is built from 13 residues. Germline values: CDR1 LNHNV, CDR2 YYDKDF (reference sequence). Trimming left V 1 base short and J 7 bases short, with 10 bases between. CDR3 sequence: CATSRGSGSEAFF. The CDR3 coding sequence is TGTGCCACCAGCAGAGGTTCGGGGAGTGAAGCTTTCTTT.

This chain uses TRBV4-1 with TRBJ1-4, with a weak D call TRBD1 (5 bases). This CDR3 comprises 15 residues. CDR1 and CDR2 from the germline V gene are MGHRA and YSYEKL. Trimming removed 2 bases at V and 6 bases at J, with 13 bases between. The CDR3 DNA reads as TGCGCCAGCAGCCAATTAAGACAGAAATATGAAAAACTGTTTTTT. It codes for CASSQLRQKYEKLFF.

This chain joins TRBV3-1 (or the pseudogene TRBV3-2) and TRBJ2-5, with TRBD2 as a possible D gene (5 bases). The CDR3 extends over 14 amino acids. V shed 4 bases and J shed 9 bases, with 18 bases lying between them. Germline loops: CDR1 LGHDT, CDR2 YNNKEL (reference sequence). CDR3 nucleotide sequence: TGTGCCAGCAGCCCCCGGACTTGGAATGAGGCCCAGTACTTC. This codes for CASSPRTWNEAQYF.

The chain couples TRBV9 to TRBJ1-6; TRBD1 is a possible D gene (6 bases). Trimming cost V 0 bases and J 6 bases, with 10 bases left between them. The germline CDR1 and CDR2 sequences are SGDLS and YYNGEE. The CDR3 consists of 15 residues. The CDR3, as DNA: TGTGCCAGCAGCGTAGATACAGGGAGTAATTCACCCCTCCACTTT. It specifies CASSVDTGSNSPLHF.

This clone was recorded once. The chain couples TRBV25-1 to TRBJ2-6, with TRBD1 matching over 10 bases. V shed 8 bases and J 0 bases; nucleotides not matched to a gene: 4. This CDR3 has 16 amino acids. Germline V CDR1 and CDR2: MGHDK, SYGVNS. The CDR3 here is CASGGQGSSGANVLTF. In nucleotides, the CDR3 is TGTGCCAGCGGGGGACAGGGGAGCTCTGGGGCCAACGTCCTGACTTTC.

This chain links TRBV4-1 with TRBJ2-5; the D is unclear. Trimming pared 2 bases from V and 2 bases from J, leaving 9 bases between. The CDR3 runs 14 residues. The germline V gene encodes CDR1 MGHRA and CDR2 YSYEKL. CDR3 bases: TGCGCCAGCAGCCAAAACCCCCAGCAAGAGACCCAGTACTTC. Translating it yields CASSQNPQQETQYF.

The chain combines TRBV27 with TRBJ2-2, with D possibly TRBD1 on 6 matching bases. V lost 1 base, J lost 6 bases, and 9 bases lay in between. This CDR3 is built from 14 residues. CDR1 and CDR2 (germline): MNHEY, SMNVEV (reference sequence). This CDR3 is CASSLFKGAGELFF. In nucleotides, the CDR3 is TGTGCCAGCAGTTTATTTAAGGGGGCCGGGGAGCTGTTTTTT.

In DNA form, the CDR3 reads TGTGCCAGTACCGCCATTCGGAGCAATCAGCCCCAGCATTTT. It encodes CASTAIRSNQPQHF. This chain joins TRBV19 and TRBJ1-5; D unresolved. Germline CDR1 is LNHDA and CDR2 is SQIVND (reference sequence). The CDR3 sequence is 14 residues long. Trimming pared 7 bases from V and 1 base from J, leaving 11 bases between.

The CDR3 DNA sequence: TGTGCCAGTAGGCCCAGGGGGCTCGATCAGCCCCAGCATTTT. Its protein product is CASRPRGLDQPQHF. V gene TRBV19 combines with J gene TRBJ1-5; 8 bases line up with TRBD1. CDR1 is LNHDA and CDR2 is SQIVND in the germline V gene (reference sequence). This CDR3 spans 14 amino acids. V was pared by 6 bases and J by 5 bases, with 6 bases of the junction left unmatched.

The chain couples TRBV4-1 to TRBJ1-1; 9 positions agree with TRBD1. Germline CDR1 is MGHRA and CDR2 is YSYEKL. The CDR3 consists of 13 residues. Unmatched junction bases numbered 2, after V lost 5 bases and J lost 4 bases. The CDR3 loop is CASSADRGTEAFF. The CDR3 DNA sequence: TGCGCCAGCAGCGCGGACAGGGGCACTGAAGCTTTCTTT.

The rearrangement joins TRBV5-4 to TRBJ2-2; tentatively, D is TRBD2 (5 bases). Trimming removed 2 bases at V and 0 bases at J, with 8 bases between. The CDR3 is made up of 15 amino acids. Germline V gene lookup returns CDR1 SGHNT and CDR2 YYREEE (reference sequence). The CDR3 coding sequence is TGTGCCAGCAGCTTCGGGAAGTCGAACACCGGGGAGCTGTTTTTT. Protein product: CASSFGKSNTGELFF.

The chain carries TRBV7-2 and TRBJ1-2; TRBD1 might be the D (5 bases). Germline V CDR1 and CDR2: SGHTA, FQGNSA. Trimming took off 4 bases at V and 4 bases at J, with 13 bases between the two ends. The length of the CDR3 is 14 residues. CDR3 DNA sequence: TGTGCCAGCAGCTCTGACAGATCCAGCTATGGCTACACCTTC. The encoded protein is CASSSDRSSYGYTF.

The chain employs TRBV6-7 and TRBJ1-3; tentatively, D is TRBD1 (6 bases). TRBV6-7 is flagged as an ORF with uncertain function. CDR3 length equals 21 residues. V was cut by 7 bases and J by 0 bases, with 31 bases left in between. In DNA form, the CDR3 reads TGTGCCAGCATTAGGCCTCTGAGGGGGGGGGATCGAATCCACTCTGGAAACACCATATATTTT. Translating it yields CASIRPLRGGDRIHSGNTIYF.

The CDR3 loop is CASSQGPSSGGPDTQYF. CDR3 DNA: TGTGCCAGCAGCCAAGGGCCCTCTAGCGGGGGGCCAGATACGCAGTATTTT. The J gene is TRBJ2-3, the V gene TRBV3-1 (or the pseudogene TRBV3-2); 11 bases are shared with TRBD2. Per germline, CDR1 LGHDT and CDR2 YNNKEL (reference sequence). V lost 1 base, J lost 4 bases, and 7 bases stayed unmatched. The CDR3 is 17 amino acids.

The gene calls are TRBV7-9 and TRBJ2-3; 12 positions match TRBD1. CDR1 is SEHNR, CDR2 FQNEAQ, per germline (reference sequence). The CDR3 extends over 15 amino acids. The V segment lost 7 bases and the J segment 2 bases; nucleotides outside the gene matches: 4. In DNA, the CDR3 is TGTGCCAGCACCGCGGGACAGGGGGCCACAGATACGCAGTATTTT. This sequence encodes CASTAGQGATDTQYF.

V gene TRBV18 combines with J gene TRBJ2-2; a weak D match, TRBD2 (6 bases). Deletions cut 2 bases from V and 2 bases from J, with 12 bases between. Germline V gene lookup returns CDR1 KGHSH and CDR2 LQKENI. The CDR3 has 16 residues. CDR3 protein: CASSPTGVFNTGELFF. In DNA form, the CDR3 reads TGTGCCAGCTCACCAACGGGGGTCTTTAACACCGGGGAGCTGTTTTTT.

The count of this clone is one. The chain couples TRBV3-1 (or the pseudogene TRBV3-2) to TRBJ2-3; tentative D call: TRBD2 (6 bases). Germline V gene sequence: CDR1 LGHDT, CDR2 YNNKEL (reference sequence). The V and J ends lost 0 bases and 2 bases respectively, with 18 bases between them. CDR3 size: 18 residues. The CDR3 nucleotides read TGTGCCAGCAGCCAAGATGAAATCGGGGGACTCTCCACAGATACGCAGTATTTT. Encoded protein: CASSQDEIGGLSTDTQYF.

This clone was recorded once. The V call is TRBV27, the J call TRBJ1-5; the D gene is possibly TRBD1 (5 bases). Germline V gene sequence: CDR1 MNHEY, CDR2 SMNVEV (reference sequence). Trimming took off 3 bases at V and 6 bases at J, with 18 bases between the two ends. This CDR3 is 16 amino acids long. The CDR3 reads CASSFRGDSEFQPQHF. In DNA form, the CDR3 reads TGTGCCAGCAGTTTCCGCGGTGACAGTGAGTTTCAGCCCCAGCATTTT.

This sequence joins TRBV6-6 and TRBJ1-2; 12 nucleotides agree with TRBD1. After removal of 6 bases from V and 5 bases from J, the junction contained 4 bases not matched to a gene. Germline-derived CDR1 and CDR2 are MNHNY and SVGAGI (reference sequence). This CDR3 spans 14 amino acids. The CDR3: CASRRDRGQYGYTF. The CDR3 nucleotides read TGTGCCAGCAGGCGGGACAGGGGGCAGTATGGCTACACCTTC.

The CDR3 DNA is TGTGCCACTTCACAACAGGGGTCGAGATTGAACACTGAAGCTTTCTTT. Protein: CATSQQGSRLNTEAFF. The rearrangement uses TRBV19 and TRBJ1-1, with TRBD1 matching over 7 bases. After removal of 10 bases from V and 0 bases from J, the junction contained 14 bases not matched to a gene. Germline values: CDR1 LNHDA, CDR2 SQIVND (reference sequence). The CDR3 contains 16 residues.

This clone was detected once. This chain uses TRBV5-6 with TRBJ1-5; 8 nucleotides align to TRBD1. V trimming: 0 bases; J trimming: 4 bases; junction bases outside the gene matches: 9. CDR1 is SGHDT and CDR2 is YYEEEE in the germline V gene. The CDR3 spans 17 residues. The DNA of the CDR3 is TGTGCCAGCAGCTTGGTCGTCCAGGGGGCGCAGAATCAGCCCCAGCATTTT. Its translation: CASSLVVQGAQNQPQHF.

This chain connects TRBV3-1 (or the pseudogene TRBV3-2) to TRBJ2-5, with 11 bases fitting TRBD2. The CDR3 extends over 16 amino acids. V lost 4 bases to trimming and J lost 5 bases; unmatched junction nucleotides: 9. Germline V CDR1 and CDR2: LGHDT, YNNKEL (reference sequence). The CDR3 loop is CASSLLLAGAGETQYF. DNA of the CDR3: TGTGCCAGCAGCCTGTTACTAGCGGGGGCTGGGGAGACCCAGTACTTC.

The chain combines TRBV19 with TRBJ1-5, with TRBD1 as a possible D gene (5 bases). The V gene's germline CDR1 is LNHDA and CDR2 SQIVND (reference sequence). Trimming pared 5 bases from V and 4 bases from J, leaving 15 bases between. This CDR3 spans 15 amino acids. The CDR3 here is CASSPLQGNNQPQHF. DNA for the CDR3: TGTGCCAGTAGTCCCCTGCAGGGTAATAATCAGCCCCAGCATTTT.

The chain employs TRBV12-2 and TRBJ1-2; the DNA was not compared with TRBD1, the D call given in the table. TRBV12-2 is deemed a pseudogene. CDR3 length: 13 amino acids. In nucleotides, the CDR3 is TGTGCAAGTCGCTTTTACAGGGACGATGGCTACACCTTC. It codes for CASRFYRDDGYTF.